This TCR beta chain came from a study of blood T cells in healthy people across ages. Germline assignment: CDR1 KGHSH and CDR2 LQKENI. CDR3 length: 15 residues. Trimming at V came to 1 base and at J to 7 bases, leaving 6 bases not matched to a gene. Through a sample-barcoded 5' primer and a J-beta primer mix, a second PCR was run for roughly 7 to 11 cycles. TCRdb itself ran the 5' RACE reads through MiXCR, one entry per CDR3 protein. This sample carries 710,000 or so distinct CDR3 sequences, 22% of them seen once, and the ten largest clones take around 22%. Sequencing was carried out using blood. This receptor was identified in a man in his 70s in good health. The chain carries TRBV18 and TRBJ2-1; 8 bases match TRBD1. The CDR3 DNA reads TGTGCCAGCTCACCACAGGCCCAGGGGGCGAATGAGCAGTTCTTC. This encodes CASSPQAQGANEQFF. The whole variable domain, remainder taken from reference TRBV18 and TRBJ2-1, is NAGVMQNPRHLVRRRGQEARLRCSPMKGHSHVYWYRQLPEEGLKFMVYLQKENIIDESGMPKERFSAEFPKEGPSILRIQQVVRGDSAAYFCASSPQAQGANEQFFGPGTRLTVL.